This T cell receptor (beta chain) was captured by sequencing in a study of T cell responses to AZD1222 COVID-19 vaccine. The CDR3 consists of 13 residues. The germline gives CDR1 MNHEY, CDR2 SVGEGT. With 4 bases removed from V and 0 bases from J, the gap between germline ends came to 6 bases. Profiling relied on immunoSEQ multiplex PCR, and the TCRdb table lists in-frame clones only, not all of them. Of roughly 100,000 clones listed, 84% were seen once; the top ten hold approximately 15%. This clone was detected once. Its cognate antigen is unknown. Study conclusions and caveats: Variant regions that are unmutated are reportedly the target of nearly half of spike-specific TCRs. Recipients of two AZD1222 doses showed rising Spike-specific TCR breadth and depth. It should be noted that donors were predominantly white British and more often female, and clonal diversity was possibly underestimated.

The receptor's source is an adult who received the AZD1222 COVID-19 vaccine. Sequences were derived from peripheral blood, sampled 28 days after the second AZD1222 dose. This sequence joins TRBV6-2 or TRBV6-3 and TRBJ1-1; D unresolved. The DNA for the CDR3 is TGTGCCAGCAGTTTCGACATGAACACTGAAGCTTTCTTT. Protein product: CASSFDMNTEAFF.